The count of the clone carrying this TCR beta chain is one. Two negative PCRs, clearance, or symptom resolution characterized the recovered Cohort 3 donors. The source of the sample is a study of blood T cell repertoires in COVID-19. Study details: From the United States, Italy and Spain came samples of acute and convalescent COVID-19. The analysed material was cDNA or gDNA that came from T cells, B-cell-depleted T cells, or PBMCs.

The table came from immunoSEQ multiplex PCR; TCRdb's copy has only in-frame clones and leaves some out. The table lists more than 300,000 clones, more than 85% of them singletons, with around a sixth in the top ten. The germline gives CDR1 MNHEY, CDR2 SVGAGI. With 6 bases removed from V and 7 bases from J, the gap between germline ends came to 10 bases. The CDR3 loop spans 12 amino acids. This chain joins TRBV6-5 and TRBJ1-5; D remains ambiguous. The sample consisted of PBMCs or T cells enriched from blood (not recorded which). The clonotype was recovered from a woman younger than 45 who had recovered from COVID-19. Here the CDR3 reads CASSQTQQPQHF. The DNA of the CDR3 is TGTGCCAGCAGCCAGACTCAACAGCCCCAGCATTTT.